A selection of T cell receptor beta chains follows, all from one sample in a study of blood T cell repertoires in COVID-19. Method: immunoSEQ multiplex PCR; TCRdb's copy keeps in-frame clones and lacks some. The table has about 68,000 clones, roughly 84% seen once. The sample taken for sequencing was peripheral blood. All receptors come from a man aged 45-65 years with active COVID-19. The conserved cysteine and the conserved F or W are not part of the CDR3 here. Expanded clones are given a class, and other clones once, few, many or no size at all.

v_call: TRBV27; clone_size: .; cdr3_aa: ASSLAGRNQPQH
v_call: TRBV2; clone_size: .; cdr3_aa: ASSGGGVVATNEKLF
v_call: TRBV29-1; clone_size: few; cdr3_aa: SVVLAEGGSTEAF
v_call: TRBV6-5; clone_size: .; cdr3_aa: ASSNSGRSTSEQY
v_call: TRBV6-5; clone_size: once; cdr3_aa: ASSYSYRGENTEAF
v_call: TRBV5-1; clone_size: .; cdr3_aa: ASSLQDFGEAF
v_call: TRBV20-1; clone_size: once; cdr3_aa: SAEESYEQY
v_call: TRBV7-7; clone_size: .; cdr3_aa: ASSLVTSSSETQY
v_call: TRBV5-1; clone_size: once; cdr3_aa: ASSLGSPGINYGYT
v_call: TRBV9; clone_size: .; cdr3_aa: ASSVSTGSYEQY
v_call: TRBV11-2; clone_size: .; cdr3_aa: ASSLRGQGYTEAF
v_call: TRBV7-9; clone_size: .; cdr3_aa: ASSPKTQSEAF
v_call: TRBV19; clone_size: .; cdr3_aa: ASSRTSDSKYEQF
v_call: TRBV5-4; clone_size: .; cdr3_aa: ASSRRLPAGGTDTQY